This entry features one T cell receptor beta chain sequence. Its specificity is unknown. These data come from a study of shared clonotypes between healthy human individuals. Study findings and constraints: Though the depth was large, rarefaction showed that sorted-subset sequencing was incomplete. Sequencing depth was expected to affect clonotype sharing among donors.

The run depth of the assay was deep. The protocol was immunoSEQ multiplex PCR, while the TCRdb copy is restricted to in-frame clones and leaves out a portion. The sample includes over 75,000 clones, over 60% of them seen just once. Trimming shortened V by 0 bases and J by 0 bases, and 12 bases separated the two germline ends. CDR1 is SGDLS, CDR2 YYNGEE, per germline. This CDR3 contains 16 residues. This sequence originates from a man aged 30-40 years in good health. V gene TRBV9 combines with J gene TRBJ1-1, with D perhaps matching TRBD1 (6 bases). Sequencing used memory CD8+ T cells sorted from blood. Stated subset: CD45RO+ cells pooled with CCR7-negative TemRA cells. CDR3 sequence (DNA): TGTGCCAGCAGCGTAGAGGGGGGGCTTATGAACACTGAAGCTTTCTTT. Protein: CASSVEGGLMNTEAFF.